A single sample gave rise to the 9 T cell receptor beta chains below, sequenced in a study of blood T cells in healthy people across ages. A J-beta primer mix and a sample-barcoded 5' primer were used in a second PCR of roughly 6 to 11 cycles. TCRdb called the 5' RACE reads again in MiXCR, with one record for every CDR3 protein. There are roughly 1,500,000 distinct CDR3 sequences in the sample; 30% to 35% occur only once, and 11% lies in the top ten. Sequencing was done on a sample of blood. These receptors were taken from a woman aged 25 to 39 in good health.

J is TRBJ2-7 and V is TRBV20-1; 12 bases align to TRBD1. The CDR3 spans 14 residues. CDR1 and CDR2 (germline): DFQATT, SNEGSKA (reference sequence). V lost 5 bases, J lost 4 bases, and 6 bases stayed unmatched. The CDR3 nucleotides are TGCAGTGCTTACCGGGACAGGGGGCAGTACGAGCAGTACTTC. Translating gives CSAYRDRGQYEQYF.

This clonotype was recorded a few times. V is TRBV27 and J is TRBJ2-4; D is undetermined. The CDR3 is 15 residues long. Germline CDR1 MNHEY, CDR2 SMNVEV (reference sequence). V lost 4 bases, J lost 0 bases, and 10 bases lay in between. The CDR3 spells CASSSLPIAKNIQYF. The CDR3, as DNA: TGTGCCAGCAGTTCCCTTCCTATAGCCAAAAACATTCAGTACTTC.

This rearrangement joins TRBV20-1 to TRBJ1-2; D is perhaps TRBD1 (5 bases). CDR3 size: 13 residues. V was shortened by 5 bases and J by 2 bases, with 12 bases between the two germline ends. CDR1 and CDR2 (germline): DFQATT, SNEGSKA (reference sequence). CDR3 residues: CSAPDSRNYGYTF. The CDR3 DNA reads TGCAGTGCTCCTGACAGTCGCAACTATGGCTACACCTTC.

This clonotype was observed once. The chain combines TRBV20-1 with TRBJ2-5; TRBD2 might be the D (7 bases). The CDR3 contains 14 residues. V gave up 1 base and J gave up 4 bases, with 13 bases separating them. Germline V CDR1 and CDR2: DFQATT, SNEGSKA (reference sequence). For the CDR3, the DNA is TGCAGTGCTAGAGGCGGGGGCAAGGGAGAGACCCAGTACTTC. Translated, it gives CSARGGGKGETQYF.

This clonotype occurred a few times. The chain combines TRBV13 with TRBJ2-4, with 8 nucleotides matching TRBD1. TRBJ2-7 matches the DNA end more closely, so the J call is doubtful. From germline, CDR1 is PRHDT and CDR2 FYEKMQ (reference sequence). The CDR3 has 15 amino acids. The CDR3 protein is CASSSSGTGTYEQYF. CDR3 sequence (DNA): TGTGCCAGCAGCTCCAGTGGGACAGGCACCTACGAGCAGTACTTC.

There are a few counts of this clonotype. The CDR3 DNA sequence: TGCAGTGCTATTTTCTTAGGCACAGATACGCAGTATTTT. The encoded protein is CSAIFLGTDTQYF. The genes are TRBV20-1 and TRBJ2-3, with D unresolved. The germline V gene encodes CDR1 DFQATT and CDR2 SNEGSKA (reference sequence). Trimming left V 4 bases short and J 1 base short, with 9 bases between. This CDR3 is 13 amino acids long.

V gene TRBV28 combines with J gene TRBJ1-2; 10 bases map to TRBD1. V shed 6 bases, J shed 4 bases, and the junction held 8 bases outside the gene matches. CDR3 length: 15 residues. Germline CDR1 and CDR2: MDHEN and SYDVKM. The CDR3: CASSYDRGRRYGYTF. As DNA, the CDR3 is TGTGCCAGCAGCTACGACAGGGGGCGCCGCTATGGCTACACCTTC.

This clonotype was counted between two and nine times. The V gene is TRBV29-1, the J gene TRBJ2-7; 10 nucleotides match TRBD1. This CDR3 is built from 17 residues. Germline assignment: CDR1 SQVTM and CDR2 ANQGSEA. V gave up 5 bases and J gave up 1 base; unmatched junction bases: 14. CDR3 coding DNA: TGCAGCGTTAAAAGACGGGTCGGGGACAGGGGATCCTACGAGCAGTACTTC. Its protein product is CSVKRRVGDRGSYEQYF.

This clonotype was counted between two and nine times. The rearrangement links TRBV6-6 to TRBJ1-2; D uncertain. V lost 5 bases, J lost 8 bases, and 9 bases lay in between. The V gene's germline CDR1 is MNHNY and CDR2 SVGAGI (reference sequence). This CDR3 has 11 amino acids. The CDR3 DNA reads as TGTGCCAGCAGTGGAGACCGCGGCTACACCTTC. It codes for CASSGDRGYTF.